This T cell receptor beta chain appears in the sequencing data of a study of T-cell memory formation after mild COVID-19. Study-level background: Largely donor-specific TCR clusters were found.

TCRdb re-analysed the 5' RACE reads in MiXCR, keeping a single row per CDR3 protein. The repertoire includes 450,000 to 650,000 distinct CDR3 sequences, roughly 20% of them detected once, and about 8.2% sits in the top ten. V lost 6 bases and J lost 5; bases outside the gene matches: 10. The CDR3 runs 15 residues. On this clonotype itself: As yet, its antigen is unknown.

General study findings and limits: Day 15 to 85 contractors were CD4/CD8 balanced; later expanders leaned CD4+. Some responding clones appeared in pre-infection memory, suggesting cross-reactive memory joined. Contracting CD8+ clones were enriched in EMRA, CD4+ mainly in CM and EM.

Specimen: PBMCs or a T cell subset sorted from them (not recorded which). The genes are TRBV12-3 or TRBV12-4 and TRBJ1-2; 9 bases map to TRBD1. This clonotype originated in an adult woman who had mild COVID-19 (a few samples of this study predate the infection). Cell type and time point are not known. CDR3 region: CASSAETGGKYGYTF. The CDR3 region has the DNA TGTGCCAGCAGCGCCGAGACAGGGGGGAAGTATGGCTACACCTTC.